The sample holds many counts of the clone carrying this T cell receptor (beta chain). This sample is part of a study of low-dose radiotherapy and immunotherapy resistance in tumors. Overall study: A total of 6.5 Gy was given to Cohort 1 as 0.5 Gy per fraction every 2 weeks. Cyclophosphamide went in intravenously at 200 mg/m2 every two weeks, one day before radiation and immunotherapy.

Gene-specific TRAV and TRBV primers were used for first-strand cDNA, covering alpha and beta chains. For amplifying TCRs, the PCR ran for about 20 cycles with Phusion, which was used together with a constant-region primer and the adapter on the V primers. Using its own MiXCR run on the reads, TCRdb lists one record per CDR3 protein. Of tens of thousands of distinct CDR3 sequences listed, about a sixth are singletons. Indicated time point: after trial treatment. Treatment given: LDRT plus nivolumab, ipilimumab, low-dose cyclophosphamide and aspirin (RACIN trial). Donors were treated with nivolumab, ipilimumab, aspirin, and low-dose cyclophosphamide and radiotherapy. This CDR3 contains 14 residues. With 5 bases removed from V and 6 bases from J, the gap between germline ends came to 13 bases. In germline, CDR1 is SEHNR, CDR2 FQNEAQ (reference sequence).

This specimen consisted of PBMCs, obtained after low-dose radiotherapy plus immunotherapy. The rearrangement links TRBV7-9 to TRBJ2-2; D is unresolved. The origin of this receptor is a male donor with prostate cancer. The CDR3 is CASSPHIGSGELFF. The DNA of the CDR3 is TGTGCCAGCAGCCCGCACATCGGGTCCGGGGAGCTGTTTTTT. The full variable domain, in which reference TRBV7-9 and TRBJ2-2 provide the parts outside the CDR3, is DTGVSQNPRHKITKRGQNVTFRCDPISEHNRLYWYRQTLGQGPEFLTYFQNEAQLEKSRLLSDRFSAERPKGSFSTLEIQRTEQGDSAMYLCASSPHIGSGELFFGEGSRLTVL.